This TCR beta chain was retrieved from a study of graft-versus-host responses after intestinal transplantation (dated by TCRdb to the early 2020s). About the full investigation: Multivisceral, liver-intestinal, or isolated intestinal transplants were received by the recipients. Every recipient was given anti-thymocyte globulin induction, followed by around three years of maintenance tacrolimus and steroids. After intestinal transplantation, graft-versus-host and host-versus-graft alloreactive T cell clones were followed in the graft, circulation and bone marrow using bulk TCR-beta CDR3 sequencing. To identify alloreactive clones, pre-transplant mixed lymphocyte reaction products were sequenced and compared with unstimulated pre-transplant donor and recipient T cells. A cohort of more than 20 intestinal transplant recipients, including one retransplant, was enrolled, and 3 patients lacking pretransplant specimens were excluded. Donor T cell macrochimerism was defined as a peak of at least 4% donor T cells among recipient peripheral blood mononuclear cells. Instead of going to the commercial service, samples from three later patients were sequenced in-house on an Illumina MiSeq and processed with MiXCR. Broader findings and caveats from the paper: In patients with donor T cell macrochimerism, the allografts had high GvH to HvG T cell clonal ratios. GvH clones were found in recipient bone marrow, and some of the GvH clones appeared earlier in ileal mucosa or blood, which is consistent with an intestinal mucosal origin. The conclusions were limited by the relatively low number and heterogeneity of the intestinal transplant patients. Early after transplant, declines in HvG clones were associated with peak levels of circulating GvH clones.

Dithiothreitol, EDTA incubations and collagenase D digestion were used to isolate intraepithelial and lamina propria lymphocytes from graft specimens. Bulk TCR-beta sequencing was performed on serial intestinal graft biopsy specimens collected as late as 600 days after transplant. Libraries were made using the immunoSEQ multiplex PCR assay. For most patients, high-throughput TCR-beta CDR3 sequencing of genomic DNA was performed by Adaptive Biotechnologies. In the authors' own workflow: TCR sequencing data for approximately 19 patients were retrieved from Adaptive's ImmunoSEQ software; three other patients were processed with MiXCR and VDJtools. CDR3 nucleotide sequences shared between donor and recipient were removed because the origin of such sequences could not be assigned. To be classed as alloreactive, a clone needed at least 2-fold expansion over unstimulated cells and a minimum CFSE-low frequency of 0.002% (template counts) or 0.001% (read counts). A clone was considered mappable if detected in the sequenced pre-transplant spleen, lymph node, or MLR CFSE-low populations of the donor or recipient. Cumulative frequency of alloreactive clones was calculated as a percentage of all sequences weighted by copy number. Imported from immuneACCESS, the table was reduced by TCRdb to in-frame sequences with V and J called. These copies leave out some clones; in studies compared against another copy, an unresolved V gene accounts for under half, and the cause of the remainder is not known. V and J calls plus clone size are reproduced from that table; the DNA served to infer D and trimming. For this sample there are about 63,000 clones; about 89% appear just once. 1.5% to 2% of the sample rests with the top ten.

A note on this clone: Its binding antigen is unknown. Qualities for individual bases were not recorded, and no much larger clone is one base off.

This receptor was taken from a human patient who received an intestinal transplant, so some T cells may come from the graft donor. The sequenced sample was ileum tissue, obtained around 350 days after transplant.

The CDR3 protein: CASSPSAFLTGAEAFF. The DNA is TGCGCCAGCAGCCCATCCGCATTTTTAACAGGGGCTGAAGCTTTCTTT. This sequence uses TRBV5-1 and TRBJ1-1; 7 of the junction bases match TRBD1. The CDR3 sequence holds 16 residues, the cysteine and phenylalanine included. CDR3 DNA only is kept here, 48 bases in frame from base 1. CDR1 and CDR2 are drawn from the germline V gene: SGHRS, YFSETQ. Unmatched junction bases come to 15, with V trimmed by 4 bases and J by 6 bases.